This TCR beta chain was retrieved from a study of T cells in Graves' hyperthyroidism and ophthalmopathy. Study-level points and caveats: Blood also showed most of the thyroid clonotypes that were expanded above 0.001.

The CDR3 has 12 residues. With 4 bases removed from V and 3 bases from J, the gap between germline ends came to 10 bases. Per the germline V gene, CDR1 is SQVTM and CDR2 is ANQGSEA. The diagnoses drew upon clinical symptoms, serum thyroxine and TRAb, thyroid ultrasound and orbital computed tomography. PBMCs stemmed from 10 ml fresh peripheral blood. This clonotype was seen many times. The antigen is unknown. Template material for amplifying TCR beta CDR3 regions consisted of RNA transcripts. First-round RT-PCR with HTBI primers amplified the TCR CDR3 region. TCRdb reanalysed the multiplex PCR reads using MiXCR and keeps one entry per CDR3 protein. In the table there are a few hundred thousand distinct CDR3 sequences, around 13% of which are singletons.

This clonotype was obtained from a middle-aged woman with Graves' ophthalmopathy. Sequencing was performed on blood. The chain employs TRBV29-1 and TRBJ2-7; D call uncertain. CDR3 in DNA: TGCAGCGTTGGGCAGTCCTTCTACGAGCAGTACTTC. Its translation: CSVGQSFYEQYF.